The 28 T cell receptor beta chains below all came from one sample that was sequenced in a study of blood T cell repertoires in COVID-19. Generated by immunoSEQ multiplex PCR, the TCRdb table keeps only in-frame clones and is missing some. The sample includes roughly 190,000 clones, 85% to 90% of them seen just once. The sample taken for sequencing was PBMCs or T cells enriched from blood (not recorded which). Every receptor here comes from a middle-aged woman in a cohort exposed to, infected with or recovered from COVID-19 (not recorded which).

The count of this clone is one. CDR3 sequence (DNA): TGTGCCAGCAGCTTAGGCCAAGGACAGGGGTTGGGAAACACCATATATTTT. This translates into CASSLGQGQGLGNTIYF. The chain is built from TRBV7-8 and TRBJ1-3, with TRBD1 matching over 9 bases. The CDR3 contains 17 residues. V was clipped by 1 base and J by 4 bases; unmatched bases: 8. Per the germline V gene, CDR1 is SGHVS and CDR2 is FQNEAQ.

J is TRBJ2-2 and V is TRBV5-4; 12 bases map to TRBD2. The V and J ends lost 4 bases and 8 bases, in that order; junction bases with no gene match: 9. Germline V lookup: CDR1 SGHNT, CDR2 YYREEE (reference sequence). The CDR3 spans 16 residues. The CDR3, as DNA: TGTGCCAGCAGCAACGGACTAGCGGGGTTCTGGGGGGAGCTGTTTTTT. It is translated as CASSNGLAGFWGELFF.

The V call is TRBV25-1, the J call TRBJ1-2, with 8 bases fitting TRBD1. The CDR3 loop spans 14 amino acids. Looked up from germline, CDR1 is MGHDK and CDR2 is SYGVNS. V was pared by 1 base and J by 7 bases, with 5 bases of the junction left unmatched. The chain's CDR3 is CASSESDRGSGYTF. DNA of the CDR3: TGTGCCAGCAGTGAATCCGACAGGGGAAGTGGCTACACCTTC.

The CDR3 region is CASSPGPKRTGAVYEQYF. Written as DNA, the CDR3 is TGTGCCAGCAGCCCGGGACCCAAGAGGACGGGAGCAGTATACGAGCAGTACTTC. The chain uses TRBV14 and TRBJ2-7, with D tentatively TRBD2 (6 bases). The CDR3 is 18 amino acids. Germline V CDR1 and CDR2: SGHDN, FVKESK. Trimming left V 4 bases short and J 4 bases short, with 26 bases between.

This clone came up a few times. The chain links TRBV19 to TRBJ1-5; 7 bases align to TRBD1. The ends lost 4 bases at V and 0 bases at J; junction bases unmatched: 15. The CDR3 has 19 amino acids. CDR1 and CDR2 from the germline V gene are LNHDA and SQIVND (reference sequence). CDR3 sequence (DNA): TGTGCCAGTAGTACAAACCTCGGGACAGAACCATATAGCAATCAGCCCCAGCATTTT. Translating gives CASSTNLGTEPYSNQPQHF.

J is TRBJ1-6 and V is TRBV6-5, with D possibly TRBD1 on 6 matching bases. V dropped 4 bases and J dropped 7 bases, with 11 bases sitting between them. The CDR3 runs 14 residues. Germline V gene data show CDR1 as MNHEY and CDR2 as SVGAGI. CDR3: CASSSTGLNSPLHF. CDR3 in DNA: TGTGCCAGCAGTTCGACAGGTTTAAATTCACCCCTCCACTTT.

The chain employs TRBV3-1 (or the pseudogene TRBV3-2) and TRBJ1-3, with TRBD1 matching 7 bases. Trimming at V came to 2 bases and at J to 2 bases, leaving 3 bases not matched to a gene. This CDR3 region has 15 residues. Germline CDR1 and CDR2: LGHDT and YNNKEL (reference sequence). CDR3 protein: CASSQTGTAGNTIYF. CDR3 nucleotide sequence: TGTGCCAGCAGCCAAACCGGGACAGCTGGAAACACCATATATTTT.

This rearrangement joins TRBV3-1 (or the pseudogene TRBV3-2) to TRBJ1-1; a weak D match, TRBD1 (6 bases). The CDR3 sequence is 15 residues long. The ends were cut back, 4 bases at V and 3 bases at J, with 15 bases in the middle. Germline V gene sequence: CDR1 LGHDT, CDR2 YNNKEL (reference sequence). CDR3 residues: CASSREENRDTEAFF. DNA for the CDR3: TGTGCCAGCAGCCGAGAAGAGAACAGGGACACTGAAGCTTTCTTT.

This rearrangement joins TRBV4-2 to TRBJ2-7; TRBD1 aligns across 8 bases. The CDR3 has 18 amino acids. The germline CDR1 and CDR2 sequences are LGHNA and YNFKEQ. The V segment lost 3 bases and the J segment 6 bases; nucleotides outside the gene matches: 19. This CDR3 reads CASSHLRTGKAALGEQYF. The CDR3 DNA reads as TGTGCCAGCAGCCATCTTCGGACAGGGAAGGCAGCTCTTGGCGAGCAGTACTTC.

The V call is TRBV4-2, the J call TRBJ1-2; D is uncertain. The CDR3 is made up of 11 amino acids. V dropped 3 bases and J dropped 8 bases, with 7 bases sitting between them. Per the germline V gene, CDR1 is LGHNA and CDR2 is YNFKEQ. CDR3: CASSHASGYTF. CDR3 DNA sequence: TGTGCCAGCAGCCATGCTAGCGGCTACACCTTC.

V and J are TRBV5-5 and TRBJ1-1; D not certain. The V end was cut by 0 bases, the J end by 7 bases, with 10 bases between. The germline CDR1 and CDR2 sequences are SGHKS and YYEKEE (reference sequence). This CDR3 is 13 amino acids long. CDR3 amino acids: CASSLERQLEAFF. The CDR3 region has the DNA TGTGCCAGCAGCTTGGAGAGGCAGCTTGAAGCTTTCTTT.

The rearrangement links TRBV7-9 to TRBJ1-5; TRBD1 might be the D (5 bases). The CDR3 length is 14 residues. CDR1 and CDR2 (germline): SEHNR, FQNEAQ (reference sequence). V lost 5 bases and J lost 6, with 14 bases in between. The CDR3 DNA sequence: TGTGCCAGCAGCCACGGGGACTTCGGTCAGCCCCAGCATTTT. Protein product: CASSHGDFGQPQHF.

Here the CDR3 DNA reads TGTGCCACCAGTTCAGACACAACTAATGAAAAACTGTTTTTT. The encoded protein is CATSSDTTNEKLFF. V gene TRBV24-1 combines with J gene TRBJ1-4; D unclear. From germline, CDR1 is KGHDR and CDR2 SFDVKD. This CDR3 has 14 amino acids. Deletions cut 6 bases from V and 0 bases from J, with 7 bases between.

V usage is TRBV11-2 and J usage is TRBJ2-1, with 11 bases fitting TRBD2. Germline CDR1 and CDR2: SGHAT and FQNNGV. The CDR3 has 15 residues. Losses at the gene ends were 1 base for V and 10 bases for J; bases not matched to a gene: 6. The CDR3, as DNA: TGTGCCAGCAGCTTAGCTCTCTCTAGCGGGGGGGAGCAGTTCTTC. It translates to CASSLALSSGGEQFF.

DNA of the CDR3: TGCGCCAGCAGCCAAGATCCAGCGGGAGTTGGCGGGGAGCTGTTTTTT. Its translation is CASSQDPAGVGGELFF. J is TRBJ2-2 and V is TRBV4-1, with 8 bases matching TRBD2. The CDR3 loop spans 16 amino acids. The germline V gene encodes CDR1 MGHRA and CDR2 YSYEKL. With 0 bases clipped from V and 7 bases from J, the junction kept 7 bases outside the gene matches.

The rearrangement joins TRBV5-6 to TRBJ2-7; the match to TRBD1 covers 11 bases. Germline V gives CDR1 SGHDT, CDR2 YYEEEE. V shed 4 bases and J 1 base; nucleotides not matched to a gene: 4. This CDR3 is built from 15 residues. CDR3 bases: TGTGCCAGCAGCCTCGGGACAGGGGGGTCCTACGAGCAGTACTTC. Translating gives CASSLGTGGSYEQYF.

This clone turned up a few times. The rearrangement uses TRBV11-2 and TRBJ2-5, with D tentatively TRBD1 or TRBD2 (5 bases each). The V and J ends lost 5 bases and 4 bases respectively, with 17 bases between them. Germline V gene sequence: CDR1 SGHAT, CDR2 FQNNGV. The CDR3 has 15 residues. In DNA form, the CDR3 reads TGTGCCAGCAGCATAGGGGCGGGTCTTGTAGAGACCCAGTACTTC. Translation gives CASSIGAGLVETQYF.

This chain links TRBV9 with TRBJ1-5; possible D gene TRBD1, 5 bases. The V end lost 5 bases, the J end lost 0 bases, and 9 bases lay between the germline ends. The CDR3 contains 14 residues. The germline CDR1 and CDR2 sequences are SGDLS and YYNGEE. The CDR3 loop reads CASSLGDSNQPQHF. The CDR3 nucleotides are TGTGCCAGCAGTCTAGGGGATAGCAATCAGCCCCAGCATTTT.

The J gene is TRBJ2-3, the V gene TRBV7-9; perhaps TRBD2 as D (6 bases). Germline V gene sequence: CDR1 SEHNR, CDR2 FQNEAQ (reference sequence). CDR3 size: 15 residues. The V end lost 5 bases, the J end lost 4 bases, and 16 bases lay between the germline ends. The CDR3 protein is CASSPTGGESDTQYF. The CDR3 region has the DNA TGTGCCAGCAGCCCGACGGGCGGGGAATCAGATACGCAGTATTTT.

The V and J genes are TRBV13 and TRBJ2-5, with TRBD2 as a possible D gene (6 bases). With 0 bases removed from V and 2 bases from J, the gap between germline ends came to 10 bases. CDR1 and CDR2 from the germline V gene are PRHDT and FYEKMQ (reference sequence). The CDR3 contains 15 residues. The CDR3 region has the DNA TGTGCCAGCAGCTTAGGCGTGGGACTTCAAGAGACCCAGTACTTC. Translated, it gives CASSLGVGLQETQYF.

The genes are TRBV4-3 and TRBJ1-4; unclear D gene. Trimming shortened V by 0 bases and J by 2 bases, and 16 bases separated the two germline ends. Per germline, CDR1 LGHNA and CDR2 YSLEER. The CDR3 contains 18 residues. In nucleotides, the CDR3 is TGCGCCAGCAGCCAAGATACTGTCCCCGGTTCGACTAATGAAAAACTGTTTTTT. Protein product: CASSQDTVPGSTNEKLFF.

This clone came up once. J is TRBJ2-7 and V is TRBV6-4, with D possibly TRBD1 on 5 matching bases. Germline V lookup: CDR1 MRHNA, CDR2 SNTAGT. This CDR3 has 13 amino acids. Trimming left V 6 bases short and J 7 bases short, with 16 bases between. The CDR3, as DNA: TGTGCCAGCAGAAGGGCGACAGTCTGGGAGCAGTACTTC. Its translation: CASRRATVWEQYF.

A few counts support this clone. The chain has TRBV28 and TRBJ1-2, with D possibly being TRBD1 (5 bases). This CDR3 contains 15 residues. Germline values: CDR1 MDHEN, CDR2 SYDVKM. V lost 7 bases, J lost 6 bases, and 21 bases lay in between. The CDR3 nucleotides read TGTGCCAGCATCCGAGCCTTCCCCGACAGTAATGGCTACACCTTC. It yields the protein CASIRAFPDSNGYTF.

The chain is built from TRBV2 and TRBJ2-1, with 10 bases fitting TRBD2. Trimming at V came to 7 bases and at J to 5 bases, leaving 8 bases not matched to a gene. Germline values: CDR1 SNHLY, CDR2 FYNNEI. This CDR3 contains 15 residues. This CDR3 is CASKSSGSIDNEQFF. The CDR3 region has the DNA TGTGCCAGCAAGTCTAGCGGGAGTATCGACAATGAGCAGTTCTTC.

The rearrangement joins TRBV4-1 to TRBJ2-5; D not resolved. Deletions cut 0 bases from V and 2 bases from J, with 7 bases between. This CDR3 has 14 amino acids. CDR1 is MGHRA, CDR2 YSYEKL, per germline. DNA of the CDR3: TGCGCCAGCAGCCAAGACCAGGTTCAAGAGACCCAGTACTTC. Translation gives CASSQDQVQETQYF.

This sequence joins TRBV14 and TRBJ1-3, with D uncertain. CDR1 and CDR2 from the germline V gene are SGHDN and FVKESK. This CDR3 spans 15 amino acids. V lost 0 bases, J lost 2 bases, and 8 bases lay in between. The CDR3 sequence is CASSQDFHTGNTIYF. The CDR3 DNA follows: TGTGCCAGCAGCCAAGATTTCCACACTGGAAACACCATATATTTT.

This clone was seen just once. The V call is TRBV29-1, the J call TRBJ2-2, with TRBD2 identical over 7 bases. V lost 4 bases to trimming and J lost 7 bases; unmatched junction nucleotides: 9. Germline V gene lookup returns CDR1 SQVTM and CDR2 ANQGSEA. The CDR3 contains 14 residues. The CDR3 protein is CSVVGLREIGELFF. The CDR3 region has the DNA TGCAGCGTTGTTGGTTTGCGGGAGATCGGGGAGCTGTTTTTT.

The chain uses TRBV6-4 and TRBJ2-1; TRBD2 matches at 10 bases. Trimming cost V 6 bases and J 8 bases; bases outside gene matches: 7. The CDR3 has 14 amino acids. Germline CDR1 is MRHNA and CDR2 is SNTAGT. CDR3 sequence: CASRASGGWDEQFF. The CDR3 region has the DNA TGTGCCAGCAGAGCTAGCGGGGGATGGGATGAGCAGTTCTTC.